Detailed here is one T cell receptor (beta chain). Its antigen is as yet unknown. The sample is drawn from a study of T cell responses to AZD1222 COVID-19 vaccine. This CDR3 region has 15 residues. Germline CDR1 and CDR2: GTSNPN and SVGIG (reference sequence). V was pared by 2 bases and J by 3 bases, with 6 bases of the junction left unmatched. General study results and limits: The donor group comprised mostly white British people and more females; the analysis possibly underestimated clonal diversity. Spike-spanning, vaccine-associated CD4 TCRs were dominant at 160-218 and 743-854. Baseline serology detected seropositivity in only six AZD1222 recipients.

Produced via immunoSEQ multiplex PCR; TCRdb's table is partial and in-frame only. This table has tens of thousands of clones, 85% to 90% appearing once. This sequence joins TRBV30 and TRBJ1-4; TRBD1 agrees at 7 bases. Sample: peripheral blood, taken 28 days after the second AZD1222 dose. The receptor was isolated from an adult who received the AZD1222 COVID-19 vaccine. The CDR3 DNA reads as TGTGCCTGGAGTAAAAACAGGGGACCTAATGAAAAACTGTTTTTT. Amino acids: CAWSKNRGPNEKLFF.